The 18 T cell receptor beta chains below were found in one sample sequenced in a study of cytomegalovirus exposure and HLA in healthy donors. Researchers ran the PCR with 60 Vbeta and 13 Jbeta primers. Sequencing was performed with immunoSEQ multiplex PCR; in TCRdb, only in-frame clones are kept and a portion is missing. This sample's clone table lists about 96,000 clones. Sample: PBMCs. These receptor sequences come from a woman younger than 45 in good health and CMV-seronegative.

The J gene is TRBJ1-2, the V gene TRBV5-6; D remains unclear. The V and J ends lost 3 bases and 8 bases respectively, with 11 bases between them. From germline, CDR1 is SGHDT and CDR2 YYEEEE. This CDR3 is 12 amino acids long. The CDR3, as DNA: TGTGCCAGCAGCTCCGGGCCGGGAGGCTACACCTTC. It is translated as CASSSGPGGYTF.

This sequence joins TRBV4-1 and TRBJ1-2, with 9 bases identical to TRBD1. CDR1 is MGHRA, CDR2 YSYEKL, per germline. The CDR3 is 17 amino acids. Trimming removed 1 base from V and 4 bases from J; junction bases left unmatched: 10. CDR3 in DNA: TGCGCCAGCAGCCAAGCCCGGGGTATACAGGGGGCCTATGGCTACACCTTC. It encodes CASSQARGIQGAYGYTF.

The chain couples TRBV30 to TRBJ1-5; tentative D call: TRBD1 (5 bases). V was shortened by 2 bases and J by 9 bases, with 20 bases between the two germline ends. The CDR3 is 15 residues long. CDR1 is GTSNPN, CDR2 SVGIG, per germline (reference sequence). The DNA for the CDR3 is TGTGCCTGGAGTCCAAAGGTACAGGTTCCTTGGCCCCAGCATTTT. It translates to CAWSPKVQVPWPQHF.

The rearrangement links TRBV28 to TRBJ1-1, with D unclear. Germline CDR1 is MDHEN and CDR2 is SYDVKM. Trimming left V 3 bases short and J 0 bases short, with 11 bases between. This CDR3 contains 15 residues. The CDR3 region is CASSFISVMNTEAFF. The CDR3 DNA is TGTGCCAGCAGTTTCATTTCGGTCATGAACACTGAAGCTTTCTTT.

CDR3 sequence reads: CASSDQGAGNQPQHF. The CDR3 region has the DNA TGCGCCAGCAGTGACCAGGGGGCAGGCAATCAGCCCCAGCATTTT. V and J are TRBV10-1 and TRBJ1-5, with TRBD1 matching over 8 bases. Germline V gene lookup returns CDR1 WNHNN and CDR2 SYGVQD (reference sequence). CDR3 length: 15 residues. J was trimmed by 2 bases and V by 3 bases; bases with no gene match: 3.

The genes are TRBV27 and TRBJ2-1, with 8 positions matching TRBD2. This CDR3 has 14 amino acids. V was clipped by 2 bases and J by 8 bases; unmatched bases: 5. Germline V CDR1 and CDR2: MNHEY, SMNVEV (reference sequence). CDR3 region: CASSLSGGADEQFF. Written as DNA, the CDR3 is TGTGCCAGCAGTTTAAGCGGGGGAGCGGATGAGCAGTTCTTC.

The rearrangement joins TRBV11-3 to TRBJ2-7, with 7 bases aligning to TRBD1. Germline loops: CDR1 SGHNT, CDR2 YENEEA. J lost 1 base, V lost 5 bases, and 5 bases had no gene match. CDR3 length equals 14 residues. The CDR3: CASSRGQESYEQYF. CDR3 in DNA: TGTGCCAGCAGCCGAGGACAGGAGTCCTACGAGCAGTACTTC.

The rearrangement uses TRBV7-3 and TRBJ2-1; 12 bases match TRBD2. The CDR3 extends over 16 amino acids. J gave up 2 bases and V 2 bases, and 1 base lay outside the gene matches. From germline, CDR1 is SGHTA and CDR2 FQGTGA. The CDR3 DNA follows: TGTGCCAGCAGCTTAGCTAGCGGGGGGGCCTACAATGAGCAGTTCTTC. Its translation: CASSLASGGAYNEQFF.

The rearrangement uses TRBV21-1 and TRBJ1-1; the table's D call, TRBD1, has no DNA check behind it. TRBV21-1 is classified as a pseudogene. This CDR3 has 18 residues. CDR3 DNA sequence: TGTGCCAGCAGCAAAGAGAGGACAGGGGACAAACAGAACACTGAAGCTTTCTTT. Translating gives CASSKERTGDKQNTEAFF.

The J gene is TRBJ2-5, the V gene TRBV18, with a possible D match to TRBD1 (5 bases). The end of the DNA fits TRBJ2-7 better, so the J call may be wrong. The germline V gene has CDR1 KGHSH and CDR2 LQKENI. The CDR3 totals 15 residues. DNA for the CDR3: TGTGCCAGCTCCCCAGACAGCAAAGCATCCTACGAGCAGTACTTC. As protein: CASSPDSKASYEQYF.

The chain joins TRBV7-9 to TRBJ1-1; TRBD1 matches at 7 bases. Trimming at V came to 4 bases and at J to 2 bases, leaving 7 bases not matched to a gene. The CDR3 length is 15 residues. Germline V gene sequence: CDR1 SEHNR, CDR2 FQNEAQ (reference sequence). The CDR3: CASSSRQGRNTEAFF. In DNA form, the CDR3 reads TGTGCCAGCAGCTCACGACAGGGTAGAAACACTGAAGCTTTCTTT.

The J gene is TRBJ2-6, the V gene TRBV6-5; a weak D match, TRBD2 (5 bases). Germline V gene sequence: CDR1 MNHEY, CDR2 SVGAGI. V was trimmed by 5 bases and J by 1 base, leaving 9 bases between them. The CDR3 has 15 residues. The CDR3 reads CASSPRRSGANVLTF. CDR3 bases: TGTGCCAGCAGTCCTAGGAGGTCTGGGGCCAACGTCCTGACTTTC.

The rearrangement uses TRBV6-5 and TRBJ2-2, with TRBD2 identical over 13 bases. The CDR3 has 15 residues. Per germline, CDR1 MNHEY and CDR2 SVGAGI. The ends lost 5 bases at V and 5 bases at J; junction bases unmatched: 2. CDR3 DNA: TGTGCCAGCAGTGGACTAGCGGGGGATACCGGGGAGCTGTTTTTT. Its translation is CASSGLAGDTGELFF.

This sequence joins TRBV6-1 and TRBJ2-7; D unclear. Germline CDR1 is MNHNS and CDR2 is SASEGT. The CDR3 covers 13 residues. V shed 4 bases and J shed 5 bases, with 12 bases lying between them. CDR3 in amino acids: CASSGTTLDEQYF. The CDR3 DNA sequence: TGTGCCAGCAGTGGTACAACCCTCGACGAGCAGTACTTC.

The rearrangement joins TRBV7-2 to TRBJ1-5; TRBD1 agrees at 8 bases. The V gene end was trimmed by 5 bases and the J gene end by 6 bases; junction bases not matched to a gene: 6. Germline V gene lookup returns CDR1 SGHTA and CDR2 FQGNSA. The CDR3 is made up of 14 amino acids. CDR3 nucleotides: TGTGCCAGCAGCGCTGGACAGGGCCCTCAGCCCCAGCATTTT. Translating it yields CASSAGQGPQPQHF.

The rearrangement links TRBV15 to TRBJ2-5; TRBD2 might be the D (5 bases). The CDR3 runs 19 residues. V lost 0 bases and J 3 bases, leaving 23 bases between the germline ends. Germline CDR1 is LNHNV and CDR2 is YYDKDF (reference sequence). For the CDR3, the DNA is TGTGCCACCAGCAGAGATTACGGTGAGAGGGATTCGGCCAAAGAGACCCAGTACTTC. This gives the protein CATSRDYGERDSAKETQYF. Filled out from reference TRBV15 and TRBJ2-5, the complete variable domain reads DAMVIQNPRYQVTQFGKPVTLSCSQTLNHNVMYWYQQKSSQAPKLLFHYYDKDFNNEADTPDNFQSRRPNTSFCFLDIRSPGLGDTAMYLCATSRDYGERDSAKETQYFGPGTRLLVL.

The chain recombines TRBV27 with TRBJ2-2; tentatively, D is TRBD1 (6 bases). This CDR3 contains 14 residues. Germline V gene data show CDR1 as MNHEY and CDR2 as SMNVEV (reference sequence). The V end lost 5 bases, the J end lost 3 bases, and 10 bases lay between the germline ends. The CDR3 DNA reads TGTGCCAGCAGTCGTAACAGGGACACCGGGGAGCTGTTTTTT. It codes for CASSRNRDTGELFF.

The chain joins TRBV4-1 to TRBJ2-5; 8 bases match TRBD1. The end of the DNA fits TRBJ2-7 better, so the J call may be wrong. Germline CDR1 and CDR2: MGHRA and YSYEKL. The CDR3 runs 15 residues. The CDR3 DNA sequence: TGCGCCAGCAGCCAAAGGTCCGGACAGGGTAACGAGCAGTACTTC. It yields the protein CASSQRSGQGNEQYF.